The clone carrying this T cell receptor (beta chain) was detected ten times or more. In the original processing: Researchers report that nucleated cell counts were estimated from reference gene primer amplification. Here immunoSEQ multiplex PCR was the method, and the copy in TCRdb shows in-frame clones only, minus some. V and J calls and clone size follow that table, whereas D and trimming were derived from the DNA. The sample lists 150,000 to 200,000 clones, 80% to 90% seen once, with about 2% in the top ten. This specimen comes from a study of blood T cell repertoires in COVID-19. About the study: Specimens from acute and convalescent COVID-19 originated in the United States, Italy and Spain. Sources were T cells, B-cell-depleted T cells, or PBMCs; the material itself was cDNA or gDNA.

CDR1 and CDR2 (germline): GTSNPN, SVGIG (reference sequence). The CDR3 is 15 residues long. Trimming shortened V by 0 bases and J by 6 bases, and 15 bases separated the two germline ends. Input material: peripheral blood. The rearrangement joins TRBV30 to TRBJ1-5, with D possibly TRBD1 on 6 matching bases. The receptor comes from a man aged 65 to 85 with active or convalescent COVID-19. The CDR3: CAWSVLGALSQPQHF. In nucleotides, the CDR3 is TGTGCCTGGAGTGTTTTGGGGGCGTTGAGTCAGCCCCAGCATTTT.